What follows describes a single TCR beta chain. This sample is part of a study of blood T cell repertoires in COVID-19. Study as a whole: Sources were T cells, B-cell-depleted T cells, or PBMCs; the material itself was cDNA or gDNA.

The germline CDR1 and CDR2 sequences are MGHRA and YSYEKL. Trimming took 1 base from V and 4 from J, leaving 10 bases between them. The CDR3 has 14 residues. Per the study methods: Quantification of nucleated cells was approximated via reference gene primer amplification. Clones were sequenced by immunoSEQ multiplex PCR, and TCRdb holds only the in-frame ones, with some missing. V and J calls and clone size are as listed in that table; D and trimming were resolved from the DNA. The sample yields roughly 140,000 clones, about 90% seen once. The chain joins TRBV4-1 to TRBJ2-5, with TRBD1 as a possible D gene (6 bases). Sequencing was carried out using peripheral blood. The sequence was collected from a woman between 50 and 59 years old with acute or convalescent COVID-19. The CDR3 loop is CASSQVEGVETQYF. The CDR3 DNA is TGCGCCAGCAGCCAAGTAGAGGGGGTAGAGACCCAGTACTTC.